The 30 T cell receptor beta chains presented below share a single source sample, sequenced in a study of T cell responses to AZD1222 COVID-19 vaccine. The data were produced by immunoSEQ multiplex PCR, yet TCRdb's version contains in-frame clones alone and is incomplete. The sample carries some 200,000 clones, around nine tenths recorded once. The input for sequencing was peripheral blood, taken 28 days after the second dose of the MenACWY control vaccine. The receptors originated from an adult who received the MenACWY meningococcal vaccine as a control.

V gene TRBV6-4 combines with J gene TRBJ1-6, with D unclear. Deletions cut 4 bases from V and 14 bases from J, with 15 bases between. The CDR3 has 13 residues. From germline, CDR1 is MRHNA and CDR2 SNTAGT. As DNA, the CDR3 is TGTGCCAGCAGTGGCCTCCCCGGGCAGTCCCTCCACTTT. Residues: CASSGLPGQSLHF.

This sequence joins TRBV3-1 (or the pseudogene TRBV3-2) and TRBJ2-1, with D perhaps matching TRBD1 (6 bases). The CDR3 sequence is 17 residues long. V was cut by 3 bases and J by 7 bases, with 22 bases left in between. CDR1 is LGHDT and CDR2 is YNNKEL in the germline V gene (reference sequence). This CDR3 reads CASSQGAYPTSANEQFF. The CDR3, as DNA: TGTGCCAGCAGCCAGGGGGCCTACCCGACGTCGGCGAATGAGCAGTTCTTC.

The chain is built from TRBV19 and TRBJ1-2; perhaps TRBD1 as D (6 bases). Per germline, CDR1 LNHDA and CDR2 SQIVND (reference sequence). The CDR3 length is 14 residues. V shed 0 bases and J shed 7 bases, with 12 bases lying between them. Here the CDR3 DNA reads TGTGCCAGTAGTATAGACGGGACAAGCATTGGCTACACCTTC. Residues: CASSIDGTSIGYTF.

The genes are TRBV6-1 and TRBJ1-3, with D possibly TRBD1 on 5 matching bases. Germline V CDR1 and CDR2: MNHNS, SASEGT. V was pared by 4 bases and J by 0 bases, with 16 bases between. This CDR3 has 17 residues. The CDR3: CASSAPTALSSGNTIYF. Written as DNA, the CDR3 is TGTGCCAGCAGTGCCCCGACAGCTCTGAGCTCTGGAAACACCATATATTTT.

The rearrangement joins TRBV5-1 to TRBJ1-1; 7 positions match TRBD1. V shed 4 bases and J 0 bases; nucleotides not matched to a gene: 6. The CDR3 has 15 residues. CDR1 is SGHRS, CDR2 YFSETQ, per germline. CDR3 region: CASSRDSSLNTEAFF. In nucleotides, the CDR3 is TGCGCCAGCAGCCGGGACAGCTCCTTGAACACTGAAGCTTTCTTT. Filled out from reference TRBV5-1 and TRBJ1-1, the complete variable domain reads KAGVTQTPRYLIKTRGQQVTLSCSPISGHRSVSWYQQTPGQGLQFLFEYFSETQRNKGNFPGRFSGRQFSNSRSEMNVSTLELGDSALYLCASSRDSSLNTEAFFGQGTRLTVV.

This chain joins TRBV6-6 and TRBJ2-5; a weak D match, TRBD2 (6 bases). The V gene lost 7 bases and the J gene lost 5 bases, with 17 bases spanning the gap. Germline V CDR1 and CDR2: MNHNY, SVGAGI (reference sequence). The CDR3 length is 14 residues. The CDR3 sequence: CASTPPGVLETQYF. The CDR3 DNA reads TGTGCCAGCACCCCTCCGGGGGTTCTCGAGACCCAGTACTTC.

This chain uses TRBV27 with TRBJ1-4; D might be TRBD1 (5 bases). Germline CDR1 reads MNHEY; CDR2 reads SMNVEV (reference sequence). V was pared by 5 bases and J by 6 bases, with 13 bases between. The CDR3 length is 14 residues. The CDR3 spells CASSPRGDYEKLFF. CDR3 DNA: TGTGCCAGCAGTCCCCGGGGGGACTATGAAAAACTGTTTTTT.

This chain uses TRBV19 with TRBJ1-5; TRBD1 aligns across 7 bases. J gave up 5 bases and V 1 base, and 2 bases lay outside the gene matches. This CDR3 comprises 14 residues. The germline CDR1 and CDR2 sequences are LNHDA and SQIVND (reference sequence). The CDR3 loop is CASSIGTGHQPQHF. In DNA, the CDR3 is TGTGCCAGTAGTATAGGGACAGGCCATCAGCCCCAGCATTTT.

This clone occurred once. The V and J genes are TRBV6-1 and TRBJ2-5, with D tentatively TRBD1 (6 bases). This CDR3 spans 14 amino acids. Trimming removed 2 bases from V and 3 bases from J, with 10 bases in between. Germline V gives CDR1 MNHNS, CDR2 SASEGT. The chain's CDR3 is CASSERGWEETQYF. The DNA for the CDR3 is TGTGCCAGCAGTGAAAGGGGGTGGGAAGAGACCCAGTACTTC.

This sequence joins TRBV5-6 and TRBJ2-1; 11 bases map to TRBD2. CDR1 and CDR2 from the germline V gene are SGHDT and YYEEEE. Losses at the gene ends were 6 bases for V and 3 bases for J; bases not matched to a gene: 5. The CDR3 has 15 amino acids. The CDR3 sequence: CASTWGTSGYNEQFF. CDR3 in DNA: TGTGCCAGCACCTGGGGGACTAGCGGCTACAATGAGCAGTTCTTC.

The rearrangement joins TRBV15 to TRBJ1-5; a possible D gene is TRBD1 (6 bases). Germline CDR1 is LNHNV and CDR2 is YYDKDF (reference sequence). Trimming removed 3 bases from V and 3 bases from J, with 12 bases in between. The CDR3 has 15 amino acids. The CDR3 loop is CATSRDRQDNQPQHF. The DNA of the CDR3 is TGTGCCACCAGCAGGGATCGACAGGACAATCAGCCCCAGCATTTT.

In DNA form, the CDR3 reads TGTGCCAGCAGTTACTCTCAGGGGGCGAACACCGGGGAGCTGTTTTTT. This codes for CASSYSQGANTGELFF. The rearrangement joins TRBV6-2 or TRBV6-3 to TRBJ2-2, with TRBD1 identical over 7 bases. CDR3 length: 16 residues. The V gene end was trimmed by 0 bases and the J gene end by 0 bases; junction bases not matched to a gene: 1. CDR1 is MNHEY and CDR2 is SVGEGT in the germline V gene.

This clone was picked up one time. The gene calls are TRBV29-1 and TRBJ2-1; D assignment may be TRBD1 or TRBD2 (7 bases each). Germline assignment: CDR1 SQVTM and CDR2 ANQGSEA. V was clipped by 6 bases and J by 2 bases, with 14 bases between them. The CDR3 totals 14 residues. The CDR3 DNA reads as TGCAGCGTAGCGGGACAGATTACCTACAATGAGCAGTTCTTC. Its protein is CSVAGQITYNEQFF.

The rearrangement uses TRBV5-1 and TRBJ1-2; D call uncertain. Trimming shortened V by 2 bases and J by 4 bases, and 12 bases separated the two germline ends. This CDR3 is built from 14 residues. The germline V gene has CDR1 SGHRS and CDR2 YFSETQ. The CDR3 loop reads CASSFSNTVYGYTF. Written as DNA, the CDR3 is TGCGCCAGCAGCTTTTCCAATACAGTCTATGGCTACACCTTC.

This chain joins TRBV18 and TRBJ1-3, with 7 bases lining up with TRBD1. V shed 3 bases, J shed 7 bases, and the junction held 12 bases outside the gene matches. The V gene's germline CDR1 is KGHSH and CDR2 LQKENI. There are 16 residues in the CDR3. For the CDR3, the DNA is TGTGCCAGCTCACCCCGGGACAGTACTCGGGGGAACACCATATATTTT. Residues: CASSPRDSTRGNTIYF.

The genes are TRBV6-5 and TRBJ1-2; D uncertain. Germline V gives CDR1 MNHEY, CDR2 SVGAGI. V lost 2 bases and J lost 8, with 9 bases in between. The CDR3 length is 12 residues. This chain's CDR3 is CASSYRAGGYTF. Here the CDR3 DNA reads TGTGCCAGCAGTTACAGGGCCGGGGGCTACACCTTC.

This chain uses TRBV25-1 with TRBJ2-3; TRBD2 matches 7 bases. Germline V gene sequence: CDR1 MGHDK, CDR2 SYGVNS. V shed 1 base and J 3 bases; nucleotides not matched to a gene: 4. This CDR3 contains 15 residues. The CDR3 loop is CASSELAGVTDTQYF. CDR3 in DNA: TGTGCCAGCAGTGAATTGGCGGGAGTTACAGATACGCAGTATTTT.

The chain has TRBV19 and TRBJ1-1, with D possibly being TRBD1 (6 bases). The germline gives CDR1 LNHDA, CDR2 SQIVND (reference sequence). Trimming removed 10 bases from V and 4 bases from J, with 16 bases in between. The CDR3 is made up of 13 amino acids. In DNA, the CDR3 is TGTGCCACAAGGACAGAGACTTTCACTGAAGCTTTCTTT. Its translation is CATRTETFTEAFF. The full variable domain, its missing parts supplied by reference TRBV19 and TRBJ1-1, is DGGITQSPKYLFRKEGQNVTLSCEQNLNHDAMYWYRQDPGQGLRLIYYSQIVNDFQKGDIAEGYSVSREKKESFPLTVTSAQKNPTAFYLCATRTETFTEAFFGQGTRLTVV.

This chain joins TRBV2 and TRBJ1-5; D unresolved. The CDR3 contains 14 residues. Germline values: CDR1 SNHLY, CDR2 FYNNEI. The ends were cut back, 0 bases at V and 1 base at J, with 4 bases in the middle. In nucleotides, the CDR3 is TGTGCCAGCAGTGAAGCCAGAAGCAATCAGCCCCAGCATTTT. It is translated as CASSEARSNQPQHF.

This clone was seen a handful of times. The rearrangement links TRBV7-9 to TRBJ2-2, with 8 positions matching TRBD2. Per the germline V gene, CDR1 is SEHNR and CDR2 is FQNEAQ (reference sequence). The CDR3 consists of 16 residues. Trimming removed 5 bases from V and 4 bases from J; junction bases left unmatched: 9. The CDR3 sequence is CASSRSGTWATGELFF. DNA for the CDR3: TGTGCCAGCAGCCGTAGCGGGACCTGGGCCACCGGGGAGCTGTTTTTT. The whole variable domain, filled in from reference TRBV7-9 and TRBJ2-2, reads DTGVSQNPRHKITKRGQNVTFRCDPISEHNRLYWYRQTLGQGPEFLTYFQNEAQLEKSRLLSDRFSAERPKGSFSTLEIQRTEQGDSAMYLCASSRSGTWATGELFFGEGSRLTVL.

This clone was recorded only once. V gene TRBV5-1 combines with J gene TRBJ2-2, with 8 bases matching TRBD1. The CDR3 consists of 16 residues. In germline, CDR1 is SGHRS, CDR2 YFSETQ. The trim removed 0 bases at V and 5 bases at J, leaving 6 bases unmatched. CDR3 in amino acids: CASSLGQGLGTGELFF. As DNA, the CDR3 is TGCGCCAGCAGCTTGGGACAGGGGTTAGGGACCGGGGAGCTGTTTTTT.

This chain joins TRBV4-3 and TRBJ2-1; 8 nucleotides align to TRBD1. This CDR3 region has 15 residues. Losses at the gene ends were 2 bases for V and 5 bases for J; bases not matched to a gene: 5. CDR1 LGHNA and CDR2 YSLEER come from the germline V gene. As DNA, the CDR3 is TGCGCCAGCAGCCAAACCAGGGGGCGCAACAATGAGCAGTTCTTC. It specifies CASSQTRGRNNEQFF.

The chain employs TRBV28 and TRBJ2-1, with TRBD2 matching 8 bases. Germline-derived CDR1 and CDR2 are MDHEN and SYDVKM. The CDR3 consists of 15 residues. V was pared by 3 bases and J by 10 bases, with 11 bases of the junction left unmatched. In nucleotides, the CDR3 is TGTGCCAGCAGTTTTTCAAGCGGGAGTTTACGGGAGCAGTTCTTC. It specifies CASSFSSGSLREQFF. Full variable domain (remainder filled in from reference TRBV28 and TRBJ2-1): DVKVTQSSRYLVKRTGEKVFLECVQDMDHENMFWYRQDPGLGLRLIYFSYDVKMKEKGDIPEGYSVSREKKERFSLILESASTNQTSMYLCASSFSSGSLREQFFGPGTRLTVL.

The V call is TRBV9, the J call TRBJ1-1, with D hard to call. Germline CDR1 SGDLS, CDR2 YYNGEE. This CDR3 spans 14 amino acids. Trimming took off 3 bases at V and 0 bases at J, with 9 bases between the two ends. The CDR3 region is CASSENSLNTEAFF. The CDR3 DNA is TGTGCCAGCAGCGAGAACTCGCTGAACACTGAAGCTTTCTTT.

The chain employs TRBV29-1 and TRBJ1-2, with TRBD1 matching 7 bases. Germline loops: CDR1 SQVTM, CDR2 ANQGSEA. V lost 3 bases, J lost 0 bases, and 4 bases stayed unmatched. The CDR3 spans 14 residues. This chain's CDR3 is CSVDLRGPNYGYTF. As DNA, the CDR3 is TGCAGCGTTGACCTGAGGGGGCCTAACTATGGCTACACCTTC.

The rearrangement links TRBV28 to TRBJ1-2; D is ambiguous. Trimming cost V 3 bases and J 5 bases, with 10 bases left between them. Per the germline V gene, CDR1 is MDHEN and CDR2 is SYDVKM. This CDR3 spans 13 amino acids. As DNA, the CDR3 is TGTGCCAGCAGTTTTCCCTCGAGGTATGGCTACACCTTC. Residues: CASSFPSRYGYTF.

This sequence joins TRBV10-1 and TRBJ1-2; D is undetermined. This CDR3 has 12 residues. V was cut by 7 bases and J by 4 bases, with 10 bases left in between. Germline assignment: CDR1 WNHNN and CDR2 SYGVQD (reference sequence). The DNA of the CDR3 is TGCGCCAGCAAGTGTCGGGCCTATGGCTACACCTTC. Amino acids: CASKCRAYGYTF.

The gene calls are TRBV19 and TRBJ1-2; D not resolved. This CDR3 spans 9 amino acids. The V end was cut by 10 bases, the J end by 3 bases, with 3 bases between. The germline gives CDR1 LNHDA, CDR2 SQIVND (reference sequence). Here the CDR3 DNA reads TGTGCCAATTACTATGGCTACACCTTC. Translated: CANYYGYTF. Full variable domain (rest looked up from reference TRBV19 and TRBJ1-2): DGGITQSPKYLFRKEGQNVTLSCEQNLNHDAMYWYRQDPGQGLRLIYYSQIVNDFQKGDIAEGYSVSREKKESFPLTVTSAQKNPTAFYLCANYYGYTFGSGTRLTVV.

This chain connects TRBV27 to TRBJ2-1; D perhaps matches TRBD2 (6 bases). Germline V gene lookup returns CDR1 MNHEY and CDR2 SMNVEV (reference sequence). Trimming cost V 6 bases and J 8 bases, with 14 bases left between them. The CDR3 has 13 amino acids. DNA for the CDR3: TGTGCCAGCAGGGACCGACTAGTCGATGAGCAGTTCTTC. Encoded protein: CASRDRLVDEQFF.

This clone was detected once. The chain carries TRBV15 and TRBJ1-4; tentatively, D is TRBD1 (6 bases). The V end was cut by 0 bases, the J end by 7 bases, with 15 bases between. The CDR3 loop spans 16 amino acids. Germline V gene data show CDR1 as LNHNV and CDR2 as YYDKDF (reference sequence). The CDR3 DNA follows: TGTGCCACCAGCAGAGAGAGGGCAGGGGCGGGTGAAAAACTGTTTTTT. It codes for CATSRERAGAGEKLFF.